A selection of T cell receptor beta chains follows, all from one sample in a study of blood T cell repertoires in COVID-19. Using immunoSEQ multiplex PCR, the repertoire was profiled, and TCRdb retains in-frame clones only, with some absent. The sample lists roughly 260,000 clones, around 90% occurring once. The material sequenced was peripheral blood. The receptors here all came from a woman aged 45-60 years who had recovered from COVID-19. The CDR3 runs from the conserved cysteine through the conserved F or W. A D gene is named only where the DNA matches it firmly. Rows may omit the clone size; those that give it use once, few, many or a size class.

V gene,D gene,clone size,J gene,CDR3 DNA,CDR3 protein
TRBV7-2,TRBD2,NA,TRBJ2-4,TGTGCCAGCAGCCCCGGGGGGGGCGGCAAAAACATTCAGTACTTC,CASSPGGGGKNIQYF
TRBV30,TRBD1,NA,TRBJ1-2,TGTGCCTGGACTATGGACAGGGCCAGTGGCTACACCTTC,CAWTMDRASGYTF
TRBV19,NA,NA,TRBJ1-2,TGTGCCAGTAACGGCTGGAGCTATGGCTACACCTTC,CASNGWSYGYTF
TRBV3-1/TRBV3-2,TRBD2,NA,TRBJ2-3,TGTGCCAGCAGCCAATTTCCCCAGACTAGCGGGAGCCCAGATACGCAGTATTTT,CASSQFPQTSGSPDTQYF
TRBV7-3,NA,NA,TRBJ2-2,TGTGCCAGCAGCCCGAGAAGGGGCGGTCCCGGGGAGCTGTTTTTT,CASSPRRGGPGELFF
TRBV9,TRBD1,few,TRBJ2-7,TGTGCCAGCAGCGCCTCGGGACAGGGCTCAGTGCAGTACTTC,CASSASGQGSVQYF
TRBV28,NA,NA,TRBJ1-1,TGTGCCAGCAGTTTAGCGGACATGGCCGTGCGAGCTTTCTTT,CASSLADMAVRAFF
TRBV10-2,NA,NA,TRBJ1-2,TGCGCCAGCGCCTGGGAGACCTATGGCTACACCTTC,CASAWETYGYTF
TRBV23-1,NA,NA,TRBJ2-7,TGCGCCAGCATCCCTGACACGTTCGGCGAGCAGTACTTC,CASIPDTFGEQYF
TRBV29-1,NA,NA,TRBJ1-1,TGCAGCGTTGAAGGTCGGGGGGCGGGAGCTGAAGCTTTCTTT,CSVEGRGAGAEAFF
TRBV7-9,NA,NA,TRBJ1-1,TGTGCCAGCAGCTTAGACAGGGCGACCCTTTTGAACACTGAAGCTTTCTTT,CASSLDRATLLNTEAFF
TRBV28,TRBD1,NA,TRBJ1-2,TGTGCCAGCAGTTCCCAGCCGGGACAGGGGGCCGACTATGGCTACACCTTC,CASSSQPGQGADYGYTF
TRBV24-1,NA,NA,TRBJ2-2,TGTGCCACCGCCGATGGGGGGAAGCCCGGGGAGCTGTTTTTT,CATADGGKPGELFF
TRBV7-3,TRBD2,once,TRBJ2-5,TGTGCCAGCAGCCCTACGGGGAGCGGGAGATGGGAGACCCAGTACTTC,CASSPTGSGRWETQYF
TRBV7-8,NA,NA,TRBJ2-7,TGTGCCAGCAGCTTAGCGTTAACACAGGGATTCTCCTACGAGCAGTACTTC,CASSLALTQGFSYEQYF
TRBV27,TRBD1,once,TRBJ1-1,TGTGCCAGCAGAAGCCAACAAGGACAGGGGAACACTGAAGCTTTCTTT,CASRSQQGQGNTEAFF
TRBV24-1,TRBD1,NA,TRBJ2-1,TGTGCCACCAGTGACCCTGGGACAGGGCACAATGAGCAGTTCTTC,CATSDPGTGHNEQFF
TRBV5-4,NA,NA,TRBJ1-1,TGTGCCAGCAGCTTGGATTCCGGTACTGAAGCTTTCTTT,CASSLDSGTEAFF
TRBV30,NA,NA,TRBJ1-2,TGTGCCTGGAGTTTTGGGGGGTCTAACTATGGCTACACCTTC,CAWSFGGSNYGYTF
TRBV10-3,TRBD1,once,TRBJ2-7,TGTGCCATCAGTCTTGACAGGGGCCGCGAGCAGTACTTC,CAISLDRGREQYF
TRBV19,TRBD2,NA,TRBJ2-5,TGTGCCAGTTCCCCCGGGACTAGTTATCCGGAGACCCAGTACTTC,CASSPGTSYPETQYF
TRBV5-5,TRBD2,NA,TRBJ2-5,TGTGCCAGCAGCCAACCCCTAGCGGCCAAGCGGACCCAGTACTTC,CASSQPLAAKRTQYF
TRBV19,NA,once,TRBJ1-5,TGTGCCAGTAGTGAGGTGCCGGATGGGGCTCAGCCCCAGCATTTT,CASSEVPDGAQPQHF
TRBV19,NA,NA,TRBJ2-2,TGTGCCAGTCAGCGGGTAAACACCGGGGAGCTGTTTTTT,CASQRVNTGELFF
TRBV11-3,TRBD1,once,TRBJ2-7,TGTGCCAGCAGCGTTAGACAGGGTTACGAGCAGTACTTC,CASSVRQGYEQYF
TRBV27,TRBD2,NA,TRBJ2-7,TGTGCCAGCAGCCCCTGGACTAGCGGGAGTACGGGCGAGCAGTACTTC,CASSPWTSGSTGEQYF
TRBV28,TRBD1,NA,TRBJ2-7,TGTGCCAGCAGTGGCTCCGGGACAGGGGTTAGATACGAGCAGTACTTC,CASSGSGTGVRYEQYF
TRBV4-1,TRBD2,few,TRBJ2-7,TGCGCCAGCAGCCATCCCCGGGACTACAACGAGCAGTACTTC,CASSHPRDYNEQYF
TRBV29-1,NA,once,TRBJ2-6,TGCAGCGTTGAAGACTCGGTCCCTGGGGCCAACGTCCTGACTTTC,CSVEDSVPGANVLTF
TRBV6-2/TRBV6-3,TRBD1,few,TRBJ1-1,TGTGCCAGCAGCTTACAGGGGACAGCTAACACTGAAGCTTTCTTT,CASSLQGTANTEAFF
TRBV20-1,NA,once,TRBJ1-5,TGCAGTGCTAGTTGGGGGGGGAACCAGCCCCAGCATTTT,CSASWGGNQPQHF
TRBV2,TRBD2,few,TRBJ2-1,TGTGCCAGCAGAGGCACTAGCGGGGGTTACAATGAGCAGTTCTTC,CASRGTSGGYNEQFF